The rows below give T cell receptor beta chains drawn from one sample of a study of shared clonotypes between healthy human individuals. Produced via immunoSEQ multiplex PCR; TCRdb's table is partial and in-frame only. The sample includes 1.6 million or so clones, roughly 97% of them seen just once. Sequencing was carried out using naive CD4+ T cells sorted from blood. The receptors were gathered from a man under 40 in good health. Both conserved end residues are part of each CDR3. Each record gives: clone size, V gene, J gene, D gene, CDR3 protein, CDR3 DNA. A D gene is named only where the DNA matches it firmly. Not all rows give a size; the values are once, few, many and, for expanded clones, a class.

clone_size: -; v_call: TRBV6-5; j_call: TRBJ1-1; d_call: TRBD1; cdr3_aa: CASKATGTGVTEAFF; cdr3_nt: TGTGCCAGCAAAGCCACCGGGACAGGGGTTACTGAAGCTTTCTTT
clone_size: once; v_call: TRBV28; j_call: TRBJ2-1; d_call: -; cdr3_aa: CASSFQGREQFF; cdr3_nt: TGTGCCAGCAGCTTCCAAGGTCGTGAGCAGTTCTTC
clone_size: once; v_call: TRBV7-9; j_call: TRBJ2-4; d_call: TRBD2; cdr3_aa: CASSPWEGRKNIQYF; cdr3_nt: TGTGCCAGCAGCCCCTGGGAGGGGCGTAAAAACATTCAGTACTTC
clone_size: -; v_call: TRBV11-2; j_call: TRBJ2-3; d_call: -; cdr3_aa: CASSLRGEDTQYF; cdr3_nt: TGTGCCAGCAGCTTAAGGGGCGAGGATACGCAGTATTTT
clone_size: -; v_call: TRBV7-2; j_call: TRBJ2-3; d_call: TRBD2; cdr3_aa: CASSLRLAHLTDTQYF; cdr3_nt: TGTGCCAGCAGCCTTCGACTAGCGCATCTCACAGATACGCAGTATTTT
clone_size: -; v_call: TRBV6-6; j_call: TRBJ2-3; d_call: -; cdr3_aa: CASSYSGLGTDTQYF; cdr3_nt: TGTGCCAGCAGTTACTCGGGCCTGGGCACAGATACGCAGTATTTT
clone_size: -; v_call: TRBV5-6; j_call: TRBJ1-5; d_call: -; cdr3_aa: CASSLAGIGNQPQHF; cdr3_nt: TGTGCCAGCAGCTTGGCAGGTATTGGCAATCAGCCCCAGCATTTT
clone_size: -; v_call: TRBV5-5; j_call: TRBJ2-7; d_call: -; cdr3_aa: CASSLAWGPYEQYF; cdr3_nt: TGTGCCAGCAGCTTGGCTTGGGGGCCTTACGAGCAGTACTTC
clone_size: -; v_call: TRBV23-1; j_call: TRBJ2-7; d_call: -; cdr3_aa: CARLRHRDPAYEQYF; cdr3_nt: TGCGCCAGGCTGCGACATAGGGACCCGGCCTACGAGCAGTACTTC
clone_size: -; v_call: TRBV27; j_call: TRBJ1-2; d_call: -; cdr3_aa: CASSFLGGTDYGYTF; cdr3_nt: TGTGCCAGCAGTTTCCTCGGGGGGACGGACTATGGCTACACCTTC
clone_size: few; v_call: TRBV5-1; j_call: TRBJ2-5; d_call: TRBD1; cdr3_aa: CASSPGQGETQYF; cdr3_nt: TGCGCCAGCAGCCCCGGACAGGGGGAGACCCAGTACTTC
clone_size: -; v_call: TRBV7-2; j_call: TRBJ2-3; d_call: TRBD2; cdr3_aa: CASSARLAPTDTQYF; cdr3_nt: TGTGCCAGCAGCGCCAGACTAGCCCCCACAGATACGCAGTATTTT
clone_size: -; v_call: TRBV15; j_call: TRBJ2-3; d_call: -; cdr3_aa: CATSKTRIADTQYF; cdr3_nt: TGTGCCACCAGCAAGACCAGGATCGCAGATACGCAGTATTTT
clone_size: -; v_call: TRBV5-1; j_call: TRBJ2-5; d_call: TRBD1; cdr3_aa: CASSLVHRGPQETQYF; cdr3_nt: TGCGCCAGCAGCCTAGTCCACAGGGGGCCGCAAGAGACCCAGTACTTC
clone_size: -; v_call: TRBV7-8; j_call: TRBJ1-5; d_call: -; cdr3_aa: CASSLDPLNQPQHF; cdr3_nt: TGTGCCAGCAGCTTAGACCCCCTCAATCAGCCCCAGCATTTT